This T cell receptor (beta chain) was sequenced during a study of T cell changes during pregnancy in multiple sclerosis. The table came from immunoSEQ multiplex PCR; TCRdb's copy has only in-frame clones and leaves some out. The sample shows about 89,000 clones, around 94% of them seen only once. Trimming removed 4 bases from V and 1 base from J, with 8 bases in between. The CDR3 loop spans 14 amino acids. In germline, CDR1 is SGHRS, CDR2 YFSETQ. Points on this clone: At the DNA level, this CDR3 is encoded by other sequences in the same sample as well.

The chain recombines TRBV5-1 with TRBJ2-2; possible D gene TRBD1, 6 bases. The source of this sequence is a female donor in good health, enrolled as a control in a pregnancy study. Sample: peripheral blood, taken after pregnancy. CDR3 sequence: CASSLGQNTGELFF. The CDR3 DNA reads as TGCGCCAGCAGCCTGGGACAGAACACCGGGGAGCTGTTTTTT. The full variable domain, with the rest looked up from reference TRBV5-1 and TRBJ2-2, is KAGVTQTPRYLIKTRGQQVTLSCSPISGHRSVSWYQQTPGQGLQFLFEYFSETQRNKGNFPGRFSGRQFSNSRSEMNVSTLELGDSALYLCASSLGQNTGELFFGEGSRLTVL.